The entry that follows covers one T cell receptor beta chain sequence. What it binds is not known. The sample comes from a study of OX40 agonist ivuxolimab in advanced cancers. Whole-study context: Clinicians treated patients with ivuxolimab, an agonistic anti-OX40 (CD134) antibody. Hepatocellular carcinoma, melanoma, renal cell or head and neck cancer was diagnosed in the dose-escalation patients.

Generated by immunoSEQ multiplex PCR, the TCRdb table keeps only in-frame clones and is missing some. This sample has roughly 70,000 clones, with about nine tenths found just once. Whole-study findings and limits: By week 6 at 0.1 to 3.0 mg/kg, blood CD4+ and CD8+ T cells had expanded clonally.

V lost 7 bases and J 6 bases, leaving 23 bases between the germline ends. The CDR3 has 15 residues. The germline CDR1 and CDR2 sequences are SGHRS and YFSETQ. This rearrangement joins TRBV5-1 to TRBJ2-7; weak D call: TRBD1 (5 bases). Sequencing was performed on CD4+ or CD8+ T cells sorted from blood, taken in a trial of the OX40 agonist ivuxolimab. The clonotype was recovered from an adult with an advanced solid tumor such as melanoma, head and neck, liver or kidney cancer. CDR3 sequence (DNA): TGCGCCAGCTCCCCCGGGCAATGGCTAGGGGCCGAGCAGTACTTC. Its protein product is CASSPGQWLGAEQYF.